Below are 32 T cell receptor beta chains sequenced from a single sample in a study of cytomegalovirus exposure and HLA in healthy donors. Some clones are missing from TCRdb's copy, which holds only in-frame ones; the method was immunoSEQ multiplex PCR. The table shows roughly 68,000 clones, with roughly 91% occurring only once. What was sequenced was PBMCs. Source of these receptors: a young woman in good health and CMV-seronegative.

The CDR3 here is CASSSRQGTSGNTIYF. In nucleotides, the CDR3 is TGTGCCAGTAGTTCGCGACAGGGTACCTCTGGAAACACCATATATTTT. The V call is TRBV19, the J call TRBJ1-3, with 7 bases lining up with TRBD1. The CDR3 has 16 residues. Unmatched junction bases numbered 7, after V lost 5 bases and J lost 0 bases. The germline CDR1 and CDR2 sequences are LNHDA and SQIVND (reference sequence).

CDR3 residues: CASSQFSQSSSGRHGGETQYF. CDR3 nucleotide sequence: TGTGCCAGCAGCCAGTTCTCCCAGTCGTCTAGCGGGCGTCATGGGGGAGAGACCCAGTACTTC. This chain joins TRBV4-2 and TRBJ2-5, with 8 nucleotides matching TRBD2. CDR3 length equals 21 residues. Per germline, CDR1 LGHNA and CDR2 YNFKEQ. J lost 4 bases, V lost 3 bases, and 25 bases had no gene match.

The CDR3 loop reads CASSQDMRQGASPLHF. In DNA form, the CDR3 reads TGCGCCAGCAGCCAAGATATGCGGCAGGGGGCCTCACCCCTCCACTTT. The V and J genes are TRBV4-3 and TRBJ1-6; 8 bases align to TRBD1. CDR1 and CDR2 (germline): LGHNA, YSLEER. The ends lost 0 bases at V and 10 bases at J; junction bases unmatched: 8. This CDR3 contains 16 residues.

DNA for the CDR3: TGTGCCAGCAGTGAGATGGCAGGGGGCCTTTCACCCCTCCACTTT. Protein product: CASSEMAGGLSPLHF. This rearrangement joins TRBV6-1 to TRBJ1-6; TRBD1 aligns across 8 bases. Germline trimming cut 3 bases from V and 9 bases from J; bases unmatched to any gene: 7. CDR3 length: 15 amino acids. Germline V lookup: CDR1 MNHNS, CDR2 SASEGT.

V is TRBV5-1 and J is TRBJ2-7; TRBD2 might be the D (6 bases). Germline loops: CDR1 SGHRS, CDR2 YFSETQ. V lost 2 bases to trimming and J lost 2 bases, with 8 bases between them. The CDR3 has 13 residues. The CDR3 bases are TGCGCCAGCAGCTTTCCGGGGGCCTACGAGCAGTACTTC. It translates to CASSFPGAYEQYF.

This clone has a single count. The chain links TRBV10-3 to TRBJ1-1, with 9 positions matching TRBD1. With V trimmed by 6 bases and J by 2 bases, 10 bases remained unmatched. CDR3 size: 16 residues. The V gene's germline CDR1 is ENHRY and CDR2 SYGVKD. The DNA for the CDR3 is TGTGCCATCAGCGCTACTCCGGGACAGGGAAACACTGAAGCTTTCTTT. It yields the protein CAISATPGQGNTEAFF.

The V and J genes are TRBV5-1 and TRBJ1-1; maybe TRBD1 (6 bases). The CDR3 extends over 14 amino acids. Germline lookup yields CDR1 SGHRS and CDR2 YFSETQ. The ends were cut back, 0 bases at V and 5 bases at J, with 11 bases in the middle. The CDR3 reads CASSLEGGRTEAFF. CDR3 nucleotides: TGCGCCAGCAGCTTGGAGGGGGGGAGGACTGAAGCTTTCTTT.

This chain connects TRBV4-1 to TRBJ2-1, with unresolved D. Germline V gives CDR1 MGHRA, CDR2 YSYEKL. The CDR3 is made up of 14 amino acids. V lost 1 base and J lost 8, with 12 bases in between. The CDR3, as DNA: TGCGCCAGCAGCCAAGTCCTTCTAGTGGATGAGCAGTTCTTC. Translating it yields CASSQVLLVDEQFF.

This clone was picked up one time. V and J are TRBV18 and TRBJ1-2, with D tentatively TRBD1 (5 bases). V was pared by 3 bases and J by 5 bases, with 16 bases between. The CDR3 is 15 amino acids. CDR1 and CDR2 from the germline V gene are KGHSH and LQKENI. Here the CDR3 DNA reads TGTGCCAGCTCACCGACAGAGGTGAGAATGTATGGCTACACCTTC. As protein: CASSPTEVRMYGYTF.

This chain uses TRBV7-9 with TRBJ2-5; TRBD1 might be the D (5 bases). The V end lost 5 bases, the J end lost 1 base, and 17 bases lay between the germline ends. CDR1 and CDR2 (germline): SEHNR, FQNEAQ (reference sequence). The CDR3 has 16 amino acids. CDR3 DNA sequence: TGTGCCAGCAGCCAAGGGGCGATGCGCGTCCAAGAGACCCAGTACTTC. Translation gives CASSQGAMRVQETQYF.

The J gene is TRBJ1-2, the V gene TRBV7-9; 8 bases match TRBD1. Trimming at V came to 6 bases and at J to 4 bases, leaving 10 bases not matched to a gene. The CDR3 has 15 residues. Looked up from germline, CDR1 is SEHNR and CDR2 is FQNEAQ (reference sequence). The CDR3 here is CASSRGQGASYGYTF. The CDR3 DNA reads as TGTGCCAGCAGTCGAGGGCAGGGGGCGAGCTATGGCTACACCTTC.

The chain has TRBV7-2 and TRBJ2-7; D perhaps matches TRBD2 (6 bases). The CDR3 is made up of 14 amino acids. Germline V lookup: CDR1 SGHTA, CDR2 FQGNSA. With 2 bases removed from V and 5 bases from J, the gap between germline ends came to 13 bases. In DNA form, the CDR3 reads TGTGCCAGCAGCTTACGTCAGGGCGGGAACGAGCAGTACTTC. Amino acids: CASSLRQGGNEQYF.

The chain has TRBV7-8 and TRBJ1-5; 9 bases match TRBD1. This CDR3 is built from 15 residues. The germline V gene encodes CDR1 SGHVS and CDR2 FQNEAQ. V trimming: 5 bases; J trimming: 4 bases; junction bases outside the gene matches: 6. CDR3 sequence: CASSKPGQGNQPQHF. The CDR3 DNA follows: TGTGCCAGCAGCAAACCGGGACAGGGAAATCAGCCCCAGCATTTT.

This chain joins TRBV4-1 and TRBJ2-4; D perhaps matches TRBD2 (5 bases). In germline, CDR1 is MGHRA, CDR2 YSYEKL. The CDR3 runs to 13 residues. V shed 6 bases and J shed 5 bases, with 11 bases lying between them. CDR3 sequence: CASRGEGQNIQYF. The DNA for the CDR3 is TGCGCCAGCAGGGGCGAGGGCCAAAACATTCAGTACTTC.

The CDR3 DNA sequence: TGTGCCAGCAGCTTCAGGGGAGATACGCAGTATTTT. Translating it yields CASSFRGDTQYF. The chain combines TRBV7-4 with TRBJ2-3, with D perhaps TRBD1 (6 bases). V was clipped by 3 bases and J by 5 bases, with 6 bases between them. The CDR3 totals 12 residues. Germline CDR1 SGHVT, CDR2 SQSDAQ.

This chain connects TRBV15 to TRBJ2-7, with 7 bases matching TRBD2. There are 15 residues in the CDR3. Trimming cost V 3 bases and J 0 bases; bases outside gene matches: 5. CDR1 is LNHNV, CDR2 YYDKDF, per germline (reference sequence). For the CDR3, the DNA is TGTGCCACCAGCAGCCTTGGCGGGAGCTCCTACGAGCAGTACTTC. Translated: CATSSLGGSSYEQYF.

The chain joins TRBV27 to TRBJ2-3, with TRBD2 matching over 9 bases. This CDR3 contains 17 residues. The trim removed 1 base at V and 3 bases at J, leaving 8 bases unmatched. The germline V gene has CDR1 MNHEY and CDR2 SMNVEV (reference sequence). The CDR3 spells CASSLYGGGGRTDTQYF. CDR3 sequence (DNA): TGTGCCAGCAGTTTATACGGCGGGGGGGGTCGTACAGATACGCAGTATTTT.

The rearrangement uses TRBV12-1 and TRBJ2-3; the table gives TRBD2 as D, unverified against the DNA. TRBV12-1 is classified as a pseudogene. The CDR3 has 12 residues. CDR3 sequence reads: CASEESTDTQYF. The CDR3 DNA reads TGTGCCAGTGAGGAGAGCACAGATACGCAGTATTTT.

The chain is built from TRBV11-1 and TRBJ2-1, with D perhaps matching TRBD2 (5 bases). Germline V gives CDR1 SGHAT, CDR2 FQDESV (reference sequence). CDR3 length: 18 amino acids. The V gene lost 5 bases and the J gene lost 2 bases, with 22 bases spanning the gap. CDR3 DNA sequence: TGTGCCAGCAGCCATCCGACTGTTGCGGGTTCTGCCTACAATGAGCAGTTCTTC. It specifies CASSHPTVAGSAYNEQFF.

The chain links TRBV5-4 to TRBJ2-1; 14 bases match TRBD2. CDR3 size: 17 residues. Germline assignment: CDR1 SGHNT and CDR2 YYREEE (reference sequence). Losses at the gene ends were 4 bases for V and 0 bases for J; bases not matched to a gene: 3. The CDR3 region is CASSRGTSGSSYNEQFF. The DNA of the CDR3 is TGTGCCAGCAGCAGAGGGACTAGCGGGAGCTCCTACAATGAGCAGTTCTTC.

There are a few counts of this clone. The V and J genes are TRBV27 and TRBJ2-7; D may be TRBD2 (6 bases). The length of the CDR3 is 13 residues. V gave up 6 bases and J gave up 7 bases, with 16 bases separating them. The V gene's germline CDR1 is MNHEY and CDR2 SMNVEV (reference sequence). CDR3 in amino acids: CASRGVTRREQYF. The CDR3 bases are TGTGCCAGCAGGGGAGTGACTAGACGAGAGCAGTACTTC.

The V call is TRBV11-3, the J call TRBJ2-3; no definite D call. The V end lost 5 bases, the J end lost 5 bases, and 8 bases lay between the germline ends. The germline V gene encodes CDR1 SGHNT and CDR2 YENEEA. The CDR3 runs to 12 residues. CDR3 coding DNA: TGTGCCAGCAGCAAGGAGCGAGATACGCAGTATTTT. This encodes CASSKERDTQYF.

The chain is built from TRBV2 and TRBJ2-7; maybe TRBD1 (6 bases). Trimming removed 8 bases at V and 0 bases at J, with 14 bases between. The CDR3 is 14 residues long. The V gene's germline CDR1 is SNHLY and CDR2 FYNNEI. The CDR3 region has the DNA TGTGCCAGCCTCCCCCAGGGGCACTCCTACGAGCAGTACTTC. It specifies CASLPQGHSYEQYF.

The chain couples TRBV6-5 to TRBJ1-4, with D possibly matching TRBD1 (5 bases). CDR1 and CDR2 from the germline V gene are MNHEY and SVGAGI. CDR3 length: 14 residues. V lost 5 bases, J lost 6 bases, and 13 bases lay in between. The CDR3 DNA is TGTGCCAGCAGTGTAGACAGAGACTATGAAAAACTGTTTTTT. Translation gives CASSVDRDYEKLFF.

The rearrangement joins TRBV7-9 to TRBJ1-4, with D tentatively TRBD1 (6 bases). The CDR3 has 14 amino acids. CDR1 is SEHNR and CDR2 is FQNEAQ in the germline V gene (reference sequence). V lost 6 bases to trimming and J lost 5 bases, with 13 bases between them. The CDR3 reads CASSRDTGNEKLFF. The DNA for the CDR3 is TGTGCCAGCAGTAGGGACACGGGGAATGAAAAACTGTTTTTT.

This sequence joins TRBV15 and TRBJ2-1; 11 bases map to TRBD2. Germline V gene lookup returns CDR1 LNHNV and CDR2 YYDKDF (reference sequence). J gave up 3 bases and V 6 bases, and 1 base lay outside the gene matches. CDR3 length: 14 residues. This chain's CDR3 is CATRGTSGYNEQFF. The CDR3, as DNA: TGTGCCACCAGGGGGACTAGCGGCTACAATGAGCAGTTCTTC.

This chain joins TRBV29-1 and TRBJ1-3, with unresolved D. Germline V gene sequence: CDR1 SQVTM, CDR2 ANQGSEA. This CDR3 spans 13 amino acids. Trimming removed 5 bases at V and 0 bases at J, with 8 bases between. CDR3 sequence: CSVTSSSGNTIYF. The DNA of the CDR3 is TGCAGCGTTACGAGTTCCTCTGGAAACACCATATATTTT.

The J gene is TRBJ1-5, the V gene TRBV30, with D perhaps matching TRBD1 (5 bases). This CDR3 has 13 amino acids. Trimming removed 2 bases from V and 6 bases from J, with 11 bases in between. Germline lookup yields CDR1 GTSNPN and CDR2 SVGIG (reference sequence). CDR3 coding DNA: TGTGCCTGGAGTCCGGGGGTGGGTCAGCCCCAGCATTTT. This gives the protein CAWSPGVGQPQHF.

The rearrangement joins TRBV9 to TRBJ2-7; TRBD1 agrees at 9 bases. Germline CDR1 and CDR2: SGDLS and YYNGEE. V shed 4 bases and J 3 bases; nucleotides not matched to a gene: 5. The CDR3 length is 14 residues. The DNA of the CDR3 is TGTGCCAGCAGCCCTACGACAGGGGGCTACGAGCAGTACTTC. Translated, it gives CASSPTTGGYEQYF.

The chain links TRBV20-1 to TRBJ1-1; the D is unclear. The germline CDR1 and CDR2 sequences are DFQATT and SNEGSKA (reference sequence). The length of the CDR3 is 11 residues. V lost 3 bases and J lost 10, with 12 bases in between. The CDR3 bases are TGCAGTGCTAGCATGACATCGCGAGCTTTCTTT. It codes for CSASMTSRAFF.

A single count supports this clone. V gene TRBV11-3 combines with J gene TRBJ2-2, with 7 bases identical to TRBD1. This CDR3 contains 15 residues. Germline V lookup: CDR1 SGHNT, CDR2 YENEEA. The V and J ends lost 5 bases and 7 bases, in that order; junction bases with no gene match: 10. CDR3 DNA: TGTGCCAGCAGCCCGGGACAGTGGGTCGGCGGGGAGCTGTTTTTT. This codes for CASSPGQWVGGELFF.

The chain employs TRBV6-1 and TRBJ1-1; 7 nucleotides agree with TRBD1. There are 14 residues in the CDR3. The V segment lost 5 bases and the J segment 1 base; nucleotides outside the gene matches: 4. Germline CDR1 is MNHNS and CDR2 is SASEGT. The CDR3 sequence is CASSRQGRNTEAFF. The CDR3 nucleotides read TGTGCCAGCAGTCGACAGGGAAGGAACACTGAAGCTTTCTTT.